This T cell receptor (beta chain) was identified during a study of shared clonotypes between healthy human individuals. Study-wide results and caveats: Tissue TCR repertoires likely differ from these blood-only repertoires.

Trimming cost V 6 bases and J 8 bases; bases outside gene matches: 8. Germline CDR1 and CDR2: MGHRA and YSYEKL. This CDR3 is 14 amino acids long. In the naive CD8 group, cells lacked CD45RO and were positively selected for CCR7, so terminally differentiated effector memory CD45RA+ cells were left out. The study enrolled healthy HIV-negative adults without recent acute infections or vaccinations as donors. This table comes from immunoSEQ multiplex PCR, and its TCRdb copy is limited to in-frame clones, with some not included. The data hold around 640,000 clones, with around 96% observed a single time. Notes on this clone: The antigen is unknown.

The sequencing input was naive CD8+ T cells sorted from blood. The source is a woman aged 25 to 39 in good health. The V and J genes are TRBV4-1 and TRBJ2-2, with 8 bases lining up with TRBD2. CDR3 sequence (DNA): TGCGCCAGCAGACAGCGGGAGTTCGCTGGGGAGCTGTTTTTT. Its protein is CASRQREFAGELFF.